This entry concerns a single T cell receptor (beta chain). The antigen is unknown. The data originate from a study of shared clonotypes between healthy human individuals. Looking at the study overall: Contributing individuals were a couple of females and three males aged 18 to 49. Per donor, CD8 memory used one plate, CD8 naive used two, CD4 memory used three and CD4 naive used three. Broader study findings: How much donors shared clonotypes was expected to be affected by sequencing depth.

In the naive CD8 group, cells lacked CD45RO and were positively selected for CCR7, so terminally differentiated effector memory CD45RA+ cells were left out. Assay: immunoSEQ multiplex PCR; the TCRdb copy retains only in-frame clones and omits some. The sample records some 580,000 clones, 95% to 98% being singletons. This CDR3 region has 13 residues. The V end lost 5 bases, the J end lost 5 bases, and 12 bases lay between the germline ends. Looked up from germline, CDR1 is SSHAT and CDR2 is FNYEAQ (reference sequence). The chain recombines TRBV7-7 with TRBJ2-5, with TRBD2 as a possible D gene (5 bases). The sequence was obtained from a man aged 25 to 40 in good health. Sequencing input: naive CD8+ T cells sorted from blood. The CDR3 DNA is TGTGCCAGCAGCCACGGAGGTCGGGAGACCCAGTACTTC. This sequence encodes CASSHGGRETQYF.